Listed here is a single T cell receptor beta chain. Reverse transcription of extracted RNA yielded cDNA, which provided the sequencing template. TCRdb's table, derived via immunoSEQ multiplex PCR, lists solely in-frame clones and lacks some. The table shows over 120,000 clones, with around 51% occurring only once. The CDR3 consists of 14 residues. Trimming pared 1 base from V and 1 base from J, leaving 7 bases between. From germline, CDR1 is SGHAT and CDR2 FQNNGV. The data were obtained in a study of CD8+ T cells in alopecia areata. This specimen consisted of CD4+ T cells sorted from blood, obtained at week 0. The receptor's source is a human donor with alopecia areata. The chain carries TRBV11-2 and TRBJ2-5, with unresolved D. In DNA form, the CDR3 reads TGTGCCAGCAGCTTAGTAACCCCCCAAGAGACCCAGTACTTC. Translated, it gives CASSLVTPQETQYF.